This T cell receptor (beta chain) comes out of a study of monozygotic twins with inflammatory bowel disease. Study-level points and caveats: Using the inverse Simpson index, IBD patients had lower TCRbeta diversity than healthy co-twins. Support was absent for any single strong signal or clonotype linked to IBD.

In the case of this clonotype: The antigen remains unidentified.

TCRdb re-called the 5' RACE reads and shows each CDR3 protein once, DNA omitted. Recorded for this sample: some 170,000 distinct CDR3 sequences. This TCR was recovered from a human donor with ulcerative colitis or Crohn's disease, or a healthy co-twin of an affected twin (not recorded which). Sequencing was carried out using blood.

CDR3 sequence reads: CASSQAQIGTEAFF. The chain links TRBV4-3 to TRBJ1-1. The CDR3 covers 14 residues. Germline V lookup: CDR1 LGHNA, CDR2 YSLEER.